The entry below describes one T cell receptor beta chain. What it binds is not known. This record comes from a study of CD8 T cells in Susac syndrome. Study summary: When their blood was taken, the Susac syndrome patients had either not yet had any therapy, were taking corticosteroids, or were taking intravenous immunoglobulin alone. Study-level points and caveats: CD8+ clonal expansion in Susac peaked in TEMRA cells and active patients. Some 15 Susac-specific public clones were found in total CD8+ repertoires and roughly five in CD8+ TEMRA repertoires.

Negative isolation yielded the CD8+ and CD4+ T cells, while FACS enriched the TEMRA cells. Germline V gene sequence: CDR1 ENHRY, CDR2 SYGVKD. The CDR3 is 14 amino acids. The V end lost 6 bases, the J end lost 3 bases, and 15 bases lay between the germline ends. RNA in amounts of about 0.45 to 1 ug was reverse transcribed with random hexamers. TCRdb reanalysed the immunoSEQ multiplex PCR reads using MiXCR and keeps one entry per CDR3 protein. The data hold about 110,000 distinct CDR3 sequences, with approximately 93% observed a single time. This chain joins TRBV10-3 and TRBJ2-7; perhaps TRBD1 as D (6 bases). The receptor was derived from a human donor with Susac syndrome. Sequencing was done on a sample of CD8+ T cells from PBMCs. The CDR3 DNA is TGTGCCATCAGAAGCTCCCGGGACAACTACGAGCAGTACTTC. It yields the protein CAIRSSRDNYEQYF.